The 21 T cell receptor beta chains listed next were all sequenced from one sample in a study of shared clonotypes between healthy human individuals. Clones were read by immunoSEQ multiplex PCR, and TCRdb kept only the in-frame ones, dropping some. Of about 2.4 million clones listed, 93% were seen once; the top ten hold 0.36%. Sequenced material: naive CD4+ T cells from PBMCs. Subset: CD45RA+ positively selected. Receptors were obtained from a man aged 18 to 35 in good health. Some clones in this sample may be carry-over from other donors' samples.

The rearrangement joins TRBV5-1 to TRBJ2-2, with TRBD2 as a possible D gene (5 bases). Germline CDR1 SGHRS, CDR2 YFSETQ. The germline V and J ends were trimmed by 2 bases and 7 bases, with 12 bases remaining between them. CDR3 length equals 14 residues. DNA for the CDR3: TGCGCCAGCAGCTTTGGGCGGGTTGACGGGGAGCTGTTTTTT. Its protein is CASSFGRVDGELFF.

CDR3 loop: CASSSGSAYNSPLHF. For the CDR3, the DNA is TGTGCCAGCAGTTCGGGTTCAGCGTATAATTCACCCCTCCACTTT. The V call is TRBV6-5, the J call TRBJ1-6; D remains ambiguous. The CDR3 has 15 residues. Trimming removed 4 bases at V and 4 bases at J, with 11 bases between. CDR1 and CDR2 (germline): MNHEY, SVGAGI.

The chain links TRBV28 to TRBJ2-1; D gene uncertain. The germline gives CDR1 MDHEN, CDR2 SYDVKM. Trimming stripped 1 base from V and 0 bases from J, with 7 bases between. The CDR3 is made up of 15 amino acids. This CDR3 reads CASSLSDPSYNEQFF. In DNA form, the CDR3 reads TGTGCCAGCAGTTTATCGGACCCCTCCTACAATGAGCAGTTCTTC.

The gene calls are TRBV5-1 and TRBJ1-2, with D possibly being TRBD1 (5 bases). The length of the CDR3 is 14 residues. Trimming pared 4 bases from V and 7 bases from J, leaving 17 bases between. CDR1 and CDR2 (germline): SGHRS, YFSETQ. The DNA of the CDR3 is TGCGCCAGCAGCCCAGGGACGGGAGGTGGTGGCTACACCTTC. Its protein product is CASSPGTGGGGYTF.

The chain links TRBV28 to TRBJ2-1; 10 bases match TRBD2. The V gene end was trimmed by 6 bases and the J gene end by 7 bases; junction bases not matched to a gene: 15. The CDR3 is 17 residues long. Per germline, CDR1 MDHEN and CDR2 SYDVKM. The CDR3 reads CASSSLRASGSLNEQFF. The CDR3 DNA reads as TGTGCCAGCAGCTCTCTCCGGGCTAGCGGGAGTCTGAATGAGCAGTTCTTC.

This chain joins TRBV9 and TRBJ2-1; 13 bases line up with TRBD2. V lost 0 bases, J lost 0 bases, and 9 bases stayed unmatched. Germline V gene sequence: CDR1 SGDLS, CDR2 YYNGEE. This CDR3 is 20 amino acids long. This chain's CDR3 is CASSVAGGTSGVSSYNEQFF. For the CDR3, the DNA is TGTGCCAGCAGCGTAGCTGGGGGGACTAGCGGGGTCAGCTCCTACAATGAGCAGTTCTTC. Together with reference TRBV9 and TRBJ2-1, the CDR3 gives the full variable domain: DSGVTQTPKHLITATGQRVTLRCSPRSGDLSVYWYQQSLDQGLQFLIQYYNGEERAKGNILERFSAQQFPDLHSELNLSSLELGDSALYFCASSVAGGTSGVSSYNEQFFGPGTRLTVL.

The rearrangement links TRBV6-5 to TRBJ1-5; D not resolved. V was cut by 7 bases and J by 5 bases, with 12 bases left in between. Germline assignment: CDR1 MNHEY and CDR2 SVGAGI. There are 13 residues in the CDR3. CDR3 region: CASKEVADQPQHF. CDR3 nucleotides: TGTGCCAGCAAAGAGGTAGCGGATCAGCCCCAGCATTTT.

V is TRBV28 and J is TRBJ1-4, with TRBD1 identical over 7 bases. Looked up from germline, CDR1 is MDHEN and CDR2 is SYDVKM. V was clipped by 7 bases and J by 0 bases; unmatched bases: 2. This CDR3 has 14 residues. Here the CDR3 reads CASITGATNEKLFF. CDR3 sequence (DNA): TGTGCCAGCATTACAGGGGCAACTAATGAAAAACTGTTTTTT.

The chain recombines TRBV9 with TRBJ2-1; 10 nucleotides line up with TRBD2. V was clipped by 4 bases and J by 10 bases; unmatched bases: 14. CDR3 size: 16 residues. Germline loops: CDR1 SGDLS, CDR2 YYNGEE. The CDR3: CASSPRSSGGGGEQFF. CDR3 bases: TGTGCCAGCAGCCCCCGTTCTAGCGGGGGAGGGGGAGAGCAGTTCTTC.

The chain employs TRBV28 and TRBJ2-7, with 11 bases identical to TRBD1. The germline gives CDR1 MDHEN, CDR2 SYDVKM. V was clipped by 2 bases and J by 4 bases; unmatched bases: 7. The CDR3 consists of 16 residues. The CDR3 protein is CASSLPGTGGLYEQYF. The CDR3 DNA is TGTGCCAGCAGTTTACCTGGGACAGGGGGGTTGTACGAGCAGTACTTC.

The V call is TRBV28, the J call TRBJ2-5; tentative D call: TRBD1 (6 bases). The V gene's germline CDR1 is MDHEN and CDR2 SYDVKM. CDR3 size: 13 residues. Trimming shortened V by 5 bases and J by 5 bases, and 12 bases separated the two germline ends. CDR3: CASSDGGAETQYF. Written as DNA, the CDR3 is TGTGCCAGCAGTGATGGGGGCGCGGAGACCCAGTACTTC.

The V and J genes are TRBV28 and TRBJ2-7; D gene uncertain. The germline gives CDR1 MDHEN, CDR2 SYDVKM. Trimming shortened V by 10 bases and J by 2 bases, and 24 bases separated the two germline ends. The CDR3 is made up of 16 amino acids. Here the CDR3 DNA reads TGTGCCACCTATTTCCTTGCTGGGATTCGTCCCTACGAGCAGTACTTC. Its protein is CATYFLAGIRPYEQYF.

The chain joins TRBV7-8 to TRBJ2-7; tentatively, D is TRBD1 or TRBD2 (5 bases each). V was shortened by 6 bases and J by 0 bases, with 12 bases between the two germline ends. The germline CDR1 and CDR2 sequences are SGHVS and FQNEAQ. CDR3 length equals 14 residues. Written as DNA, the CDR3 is TGTGCCAGCAGGTTCCGGGACCCCTCCTACGAGCAGTACTTC. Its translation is CASRFRDPSYEQYF. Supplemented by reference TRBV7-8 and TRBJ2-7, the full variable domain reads GAGVSQSPRYKVAKRGQDVALRCDPISGHVSLFWYQQALGQGPEFLTYFQNEAQLDKSGLPSDRFFAERPEGSVSTLKIQRTQQEDSAVYLCASRFRDPSYEQYFGPGTRLTVT.

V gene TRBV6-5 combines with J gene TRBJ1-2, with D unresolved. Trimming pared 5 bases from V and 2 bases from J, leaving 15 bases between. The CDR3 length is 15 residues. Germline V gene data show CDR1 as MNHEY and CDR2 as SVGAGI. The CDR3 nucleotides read TGTGCCAGCAGTCCCTCAACCCCCGTAAACTATGGCTACACCTTC. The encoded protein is CASSPSTPVNYGYTF.

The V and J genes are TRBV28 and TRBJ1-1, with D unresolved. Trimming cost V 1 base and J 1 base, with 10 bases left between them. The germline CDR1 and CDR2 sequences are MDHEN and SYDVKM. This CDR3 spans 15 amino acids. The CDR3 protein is CASSLSGVRNTEAFF. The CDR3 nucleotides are TGTGCCAGCAGTTTATCTGGGGTCAGGAACACTGAAGCTTTCTTT.

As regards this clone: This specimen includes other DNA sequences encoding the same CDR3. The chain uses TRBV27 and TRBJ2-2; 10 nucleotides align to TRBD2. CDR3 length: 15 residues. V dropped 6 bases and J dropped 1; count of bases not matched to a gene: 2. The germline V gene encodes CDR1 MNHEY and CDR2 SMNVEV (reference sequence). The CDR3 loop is CASSRLAGNTGELFF. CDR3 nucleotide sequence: TGTGCCAGCAGCCGACTAGCGGGGAACACCGGGGAGCTGTTTTTT.

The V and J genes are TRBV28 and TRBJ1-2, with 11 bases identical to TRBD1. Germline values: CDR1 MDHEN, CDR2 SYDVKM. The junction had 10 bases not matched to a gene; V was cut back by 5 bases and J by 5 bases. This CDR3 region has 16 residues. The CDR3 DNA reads TGTGCCAGCAGTCCCGGGACAGGGGGGATAGTTTATGGCTACACCTTC. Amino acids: CASSPGTGGIVYGYTF.

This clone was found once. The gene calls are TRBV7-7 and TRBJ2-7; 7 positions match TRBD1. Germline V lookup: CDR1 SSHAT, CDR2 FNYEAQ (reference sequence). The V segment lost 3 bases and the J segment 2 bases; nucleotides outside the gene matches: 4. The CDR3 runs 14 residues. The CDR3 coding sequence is TGTGCCAGCAGCTTGCGACAGGGTGCCTACGAGCAGTACTTC. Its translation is CASSLRQGAYEQYF.

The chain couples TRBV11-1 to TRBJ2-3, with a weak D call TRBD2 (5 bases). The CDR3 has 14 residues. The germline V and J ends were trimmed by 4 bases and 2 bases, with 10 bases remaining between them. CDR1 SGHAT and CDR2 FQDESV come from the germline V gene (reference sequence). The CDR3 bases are TGTGCCAGCAGCTCCCCCGGGATCACAGATACGCAGTATTTT. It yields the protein CASSSPGITDTQYF.

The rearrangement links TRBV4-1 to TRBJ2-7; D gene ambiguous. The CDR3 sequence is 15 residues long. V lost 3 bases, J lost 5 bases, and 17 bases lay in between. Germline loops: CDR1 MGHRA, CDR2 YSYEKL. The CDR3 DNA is TGCGCCAGCAGCCATGGTAGTACCGGGCCTAACGAGCAGTACTTC. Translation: CASSHGSTGPNEQYF.

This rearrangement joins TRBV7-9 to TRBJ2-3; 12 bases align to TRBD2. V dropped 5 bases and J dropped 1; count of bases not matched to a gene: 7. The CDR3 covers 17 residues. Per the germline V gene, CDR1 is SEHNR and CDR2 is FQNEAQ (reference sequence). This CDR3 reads CASSPPTSGSGTDTQYF. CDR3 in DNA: TGTGCCAGCAGCCCCCCGACTAGCGGGAGTGGCACAGATACGCAGTATTTT.